This T cell receptor (beta chain) was found in a study of graft-versus-host responses after intestinal transplantation. This clone was seen just once. Antigen: not known. Measured with immunoSEQ multiplex PCR; TCRdb has only the in-frame clones, and not every one. The data show some 40,000 clones, 93% seen once. Findings and limits, study-wide: In recipient marrow, GvH clones were found, and some appeared first in ileum or blood.

The clonotype originates from a human donor who was the organ donor for an intestinal transplant. Sequences were derived from unstimulated CD8+ T cells sorted from spleen or lymph node cells, sampled before transplant.

CDR3 region: CASSLGDRRDIQYF. The CDR3 nucleotides are TGTGCCAGCAGCTTGGGCGACAGAAGGGACATTCAGTACTTC. The chain joins TRBV5-4 to TRBJ2-4, with D maybe TRBD1 (5 bases). Germline lookup yields CDR1 SGHNT and CDR2 YYREEE (reference sequence). The CDR3 spans 14 residues. V was trimmed by 0 bases and J by 8 bases, leaving 12 bases between them.